The 15 T cell receptor beta chains given below trace back to one sample, sequenced in a study of T cell changes during pregnancy in multiple sclerosis. This table comes from immunoSEQ multiplex PCR, and its TCRdb copy is limited to in-frame clones, with some not included. The sample lists tens of thousands of clones, 90% to 95% seen once, with roughly 1.5% in the top ten. The sequenced sample was peripheral blood, obtained after pregnancy. These receptors were collected from a female donor with multiple sclerosis, enrolled in a pregnancy study.

CDR3 nucleotide sequence: TGTGCCATCAGTGGTACCGGGACAGGGGTCTCCTACGAGCAGTACTTC. Amino acids: CAISGTGTGVSYEQYF. V gene TRBV10-3 combines with J gene TRBJ2-7; 10 bases are shared with TRBD1. The CDR3 is 16 amino acids. Germline V gene lookup returns CDR1 ENHRY and CDR2 SYGVKD. The J segment lost 0 bases and the V segment lost 4 bases, leaving 6 bases of the junction unmatched.

The chain recombines TRBV6-5 with TRBJ2-1, with D possibly matching TRBD1 (6 bases). Germline V gene sequence: CDR1 MNHEY, CDR2 SVGAGI. The CDR3 totals 15 residues. V lost 2 bases, J lost 3 bases, and 11 bases lay in between. CDR3 bases: TGTGCCAGCAGTTACGGAACAGGGAACTACAATGAGCAGTTCTTC. Translating gives CASSYGTGNYNEQFF.

The V and J genes are TRBV7-9 and TRBJ2-3; tentative D call: TRBD2 (6 bases). The CDR3 sequence is 13 residues long. Germline-derived CDR1 and CDR2 are SEHNR and FQNEAQ (reference sequence). The V gene lost 3 bases and the J gene lost 10 bases, with 14 bases spanning the gap. CDR3 amino acids: CASSFSGGKAQYF. CDR3 sequence (DNA): TGTGCCAGCAGCTTTTCAGGAGGGAAGGCGCAGTATTTT.

This chain joins TRBV7-3 and TRBJ2-3; 8 nucleotides align to TRBD2. From germline, CDR1 is SGHTA and CDR2 FQGTGA. V trimming: 1 base; J trimming: 2 bases; junction bases outside the gene matches: 17. The CDR3 sequence is 20 residues long. CDR3 sequence: CASSLIAPTGGTYLTDTQYF. Written as DNA, the CDR3 is TGTGCCAGCAGCTTAATTGCCCCCACGGGAGGGACCTACCTCACAGATACGCAGTATTTT.

The chain recombines TRBV25-1 with TRBJ2-7, with 10 bases that match TRBD1. CDR1 and CDR2 from the germline V gene are MGHDK and SYGVNS. J lost 4 bases, V lost 3 bases, and 3 bases had no gene match. There are 14 residues in the CDR3. CDR3 coding DNA: TGTGCCAGCAGTGAGACAGGGGGCTCATACGAGCAGTACTTC. The encoded protein is CASSETGGSYEQYF.

This rearrangement joins TRBV6-6 to TRBJ2-1; 7 bases map to TRBD1. V lost 6 bases and J lost 1; bases outside the gene matches: 6. The length of the CDR3 is 15 residues. Per the germline V gene, CDR1 is MNHNY and CDR2 is SVGAGI (reference sequence). DNA of the CDR3: TGTGCCAGCAGCCCCCCAGGGGGATCCTACAATGAGCAGTTCTTC. It specifies CASSPPGGSYNEQFF.

This rearrangement joins TRBV2 to TRBJ1-2; TRBD1 matches at 8 bases. V was clipped by 8 bases and J by 6 bases; unmatched bases: 5. CDR1 is SNHLY and CDR2 is FYNNEI in the germline V gene. There are 12 residues in the CDR3. The CDR3 sequence: CASWTGSHGYTF. CDR3 sequence (DNA): TGTGCCAGCTGGACAGGGTCGCATGGCTACACCTTC. Filled out from reference TRBV2 and TRBJ1-2, the complete variable domain reads EPEVTQTPSHQVTQMGQEVILRCVPISNHLYFYWYRQILGQKVEFLVSFYNNEISEKSEIFDDQFSVERPDGSNFTLKIRSTKLEDSAMYFCASWTGSHGYTFGSGTRLTVV.

In DNA, the CDR3 is TGCGCCAGCAGCTTGGTTTTGGGGACTCCTGACCACCCCTTCTCCTACGAGCAGTACTTC. It is translated as CASSLVLGTPDHPFSYEQYF. This chain connects TRBV5-1 to TRBJ2-7, with D possibly matching TRBD2 (6 bases). There are 20 residues in the CDR3. Trimming shortened V by 0 bases and J by 0 bases, and 25 bases separated the two germline ends. The germline gives CDR1 SGHRS, CDR2 YFSETQ.

The chain couples TRBV27 to TRBJ2-7; D might be TRBD2 (6 bases). V gave up 5 bases and J gave up 3 bases, with 17 bases separating them. The length of the CDR3 is 15 residues. The V gene's germline CDR1 is MNHEY and CDR2 SMNVEV (reference sequence). CDR3 coding DNA: TGTGCCAGCAGTAGATCCGGGACGGGGGACTACGAGCAGTACTTC. This gives the protein CASSRSGTGDYEQYF.

In nucleotides, the CDR3 is TGTGCCAGCAGCTTAGGCGGGGGGCGAGGAACCACAGATACGCAGTATTTT. It yields the protein CASSLGGGRGTTDTQYF. This sequence joins TRBV5-5 and TRBJ2-3, with 8 positions matching TRBD2. In germline, CDR1 is SGHKS, CDR2 YYEKEE (reference sequence). V lost 2 bases, J lost 2 bases, and 10 bases stayed unmatched. The CDR3 is made up of 17 amino acids.

This clone was seen a single time. The gene calls are TRBV6-5 and TRBJ1-2; no clear D. The germline V gene encodes CDR1 MNHEY and CDR2 SVGAGI. Between the trimmed V and J ends, which lost 4 bases and 8 bases, there was a span of 14 bases. The CDR3 is made up of 13 amino acids. The CDR3 spells CASSFLATRGYTF. CDR3 DNA sequence: TGTGCCAGCAGTTTTCTCGCCACGAGGGGCTACACCTTC.

The rearrangement joins TRBV27 to TRBJ1-2; D is unclear. Trimming took 1 base from V and 3 from J, leaving 9 bases between them. CDR3 length: 14 amino acids. Looked up from germline, CDR1 is MNHEY and CDR2 is SMNVEV (reference sequence). DNA of the CDR3: TGTGCCAGCAGTTTATTTCCAGAGGACTATGGCTACACCTTC. It encodes CASSLFPEDYGYTF.

In DNA form, the CDR3 reads TGTGCCAGCAGTTGGACATCGAGGGGGCTTGGCTACACCTTC. Amino acids: CASSWTSRGLGYTF. The chain joins TRBV27 to TRBJ1-2, with TRBD1 matching over 7 bases. Germline lookup yields CDR1 MNHEY and CDR2 SMNVEV (reference sequence). Trimming cost V 4 bases and J 7 bases; bases outside gene matches: 9. The CDR3 is 14 amino acids.

The genes are TRBV6-1 and TRBJ1-1; 11 nucleotides match TRBD1. The CDR3 extends over 15 amino acids. Germline-derived CDR1 and CDR2 are MNHNS and SASEGT. Trimming took 2 bases from V and 9 from J; bases not matched to a gene: 8. CDR3 sequence: CASSEIVRDRGKAFF. The CDR3 region has the DNA TGTGCCAGCAGTGAAATAGTACGGGACAGGGGGAAAGCTTTCTTT.

The chain uses TRBV6-4 and TRBJ1-2; 8 bases are shared with TRBD1. The CDR3 has 12 amino acids. Germline V gene data show CDR1 as MRHNA and CDR2 as SNTAGT. J gave up 8 bases and V 3 bases, and 2 bases lay outside the gene matches. DNA of the CDR3: TGTGCCAGCAGTGAACAGGGGGTAGGCTACACCTTC. Translated, it gives CASSEQGVGYTF.